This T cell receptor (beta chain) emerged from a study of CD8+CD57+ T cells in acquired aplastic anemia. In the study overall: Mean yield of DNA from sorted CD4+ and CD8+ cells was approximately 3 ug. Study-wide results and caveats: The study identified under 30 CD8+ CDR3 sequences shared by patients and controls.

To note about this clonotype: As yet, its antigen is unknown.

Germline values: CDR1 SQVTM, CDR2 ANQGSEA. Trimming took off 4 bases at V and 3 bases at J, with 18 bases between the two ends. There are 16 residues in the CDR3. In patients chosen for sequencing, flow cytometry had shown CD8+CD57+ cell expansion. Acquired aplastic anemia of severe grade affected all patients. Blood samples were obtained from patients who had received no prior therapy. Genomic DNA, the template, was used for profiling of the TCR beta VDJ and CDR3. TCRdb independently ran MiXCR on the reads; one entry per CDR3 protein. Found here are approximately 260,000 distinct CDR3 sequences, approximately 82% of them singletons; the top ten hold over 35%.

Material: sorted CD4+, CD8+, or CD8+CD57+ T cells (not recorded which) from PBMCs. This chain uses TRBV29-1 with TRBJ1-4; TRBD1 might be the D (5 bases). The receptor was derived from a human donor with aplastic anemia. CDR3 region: CSVGTRGGGSNEKLFF. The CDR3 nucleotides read TGCAGCGTTGGAACGCGGGGGGGGGGTTCTAATGAAAAACTGTTTTTT.